This T cell receptor (beta chain) emerged from a study of CD8+ T cells in alopecia areata. Study-level points and caveats: Patients shared TCRs less clearly than mice did, possibly owing to HLA. Affected lesional scalp, above all in alopecia totalis/universalis, was more clonal than normal scalp.

Sequencing templates came from extracted RNA that was reverse transcribed into cDNA. Some clones are missing from TCRdb's copy, which holds only in-frame ones; the method was immunoSEQ multiplex PCR. The sample contains tens of thousands of clones, about 80% of which appear only once. As part of sample collection, lesional scalp punch biopsies and peripheral blood were taken from alopecia areata patients. T lymphocytes (CD4+ and CD8+) were sorted from PBMCs. CDR3 length: 15 amino acids. After removal of 5 bases from V and 1 base from J, the junction contained 4 bases not matched to a gene. CDR1 and CDR2 from the germline V gene are SEHNR and FQNEAQ (reference sequence). This clone was recorded a few times. Its specificity is unknown.

Sequencing used NKG2D-low CD8+ T cells sorted from blood. This clonotype was obtained from a human donor with alopecia areata. The chain carries TRBV7-9 and TRBJ2-2, with 7 bases fitting TRBD1. CDR3 in DNA: TGTGCCAGCAGCGCGACAGGGCTGAACACCGGGGAGCTGTTTTTT. Its protein is CASSATGLNTGELFF.